This TCR beta chain was observed in a study of blood T cell repertoires in COVID-19. Looking at the study overall: COVID-19 samples from acute and convalescent phases originated in the United States, Italy and Spain. Sources were T cells, B-cell-depleted T cells, or PBMCs; the material itself was cDNA or gDNA.

The authors' processing: Using reference gene primer amplification, nucleated cell counts were estimated. Sequenced by immunoSEQ multiplex PCR; TCRdb stores in-frame clones only, minus some. V, J and clone size were drawn from that table, and D and trimming were deduced from the DNA. Of about 18,000 clones in the sample, about 88% were seen once. The CDR3 covers 14 residues. CDR1 and CDR2 from the germline V gene are SGHNT and YENEEA. The V gene end was trimmed by 5 bases and the J gene end by 7 bases; junction bases not matched to a gene: 6. The chain joins TRBV11-3 to TRBJ2-2; TRBD2 aligns across 8 bases. Sequenced input: peripheral blood. The TCR was taken from a man aged 40-55 years with active COVID-19. The CDR3 region has the DNA TGTGCCAGCAGCCCGGGGGGGGCGAACGGGGAGCTGTTTTTT. Its protein is CASSPGGANGELFF. Together with reference TRBV11-3 and TRBJ2-2, the CDR3 gives the full variable domain: EAGVVQSPRYKIIEKKQPVAFWCNPISGHNTLYWYLQNLGQGPELLIRYENEEAVDDSQLPKDRFSAERLKGVDSTLKIQPAELGDSAVYLCASSPGGANGELFFGEGSRLTVL.